Here is one TCR beta chain with its context. Its antigen has not been determined. An end of the junction differs from the germline gene, which may be a read error. CDR1 SSHAT and CDR2 FNYEAQ were looked up in the germline V gene (reference sequence). Counted from cysteine to phenylalanine, this CDR3 has 16 amino acids. Kept here is only the CDR3 DNA, which spans 48 bases and is read in frame from base 1. This entry belongs to a study of T cell responses to AZD1222 COVID-19 vaccine (dated by TCRdb to about 2021). In terms of the full investigation: Because spike-specific TCR depth and breadth did not differ between the two schedules, AZD1222 recipients who got a second dose at roughly 4 weeks were pooled with those who got a second dose at roughly 12 weeks. A total of more than 230 trial participants underwent TCR sequencing, of whom approximately 200 had received two doses of AZD1222 and roughly 26 had received two doses of the MenACWY control vaccine. Enrollment into the trials was organized by age into subgroups of 18-55, 56-69 and 70-plus years, and those subgroups contained approximately 150, 30 and 60 TCR-sequenced participants, respectively.

The CDR3 regions of human TCRbeta chains were subjected to immunosequencing. Turning to the authors' computational methods: Repertoire TCRs were matched against a reference library of SARS-CoV-2-specific TCRs generated with the MIRA antigen-specificity platform. Breadth was defined as the fraction of unique TCRs that were SARS-CoV-2-associated, and depth was defined as the fraction of total T cells that were SARS-CoV-2-associated. Each spike-specific TCR was assigned to its reactive spike region and to a CD4 or CD8 class using the MIRA data. Log10-transformed breadth and depth values were compared by one-way ANOVA with Sidak's multiple comparisons tests. TCRdb obtained this table from immuneACCESS and retained in-frame rearrangements with V and J assigned. These tables miss some clones; where compared with another copy, unresolved V genes account for less than half of the shortfall, and the remainder is unexplained. V, J and clone size are taken as reported in that table, and D and trimming were inferred from the DNA itself. Counted in this sample were roughly 120,000 clones; around 90% of them appeared once. 8.4% of the sample comes from the top ten.

Summary of the overall study and its limitations: Nearly half of unique spike-specific TCRs reportedly recognized epitopes outside regions mutated in the B.1.351 and B.1.1.7 variants. In the small 56-69-year group, the increase in depth fell short of significance, most likely because of low power. Conclusions about previously exposed vaccinees are limited, since just five or six AZD1222 recipients were seropositive for SARS-CoV-2 at baseline. The whole spike protein was spanned by vaccine-associated CD4 TCRs, and dominant responses were seen in regions 160-218 and 743-854. No day 14 peak-response samples were available, so repertoires were characterized only after the peak T cell response. A significant rise in spike-specific TCR breadth and depth was observed after two AZD1222 doses relative to day 0 and relative to MenACWY recipients. Participants were mostly white British and included more females than males, and it was suggested by the authors that clonal diversity may have been underestimated.

The label giving this sample's time point can be read as: baseline before first vaccination. Vaccinee samples came from UK trials COV001 and COV002, including a single-blind randomized controlled phase 2/3 trial of AZD1222 (ChAdOx1 nCoV-19) in healthy adults. Trial participant PBMC samples were collected at day 0 and day 28 after the second dose for TCRbeta chain sequencing. The sample here was peripheral blood, taken on day 0 of AZD1222 vaccination. The sequence was collected from an adult in good health. Recombination connected TRBV7-7 to TRBJ2-5, with TRBD1 identical over 9 junction bases. The encoded CDR3 is CASSFDLQGALETQYF. The nucleotide sequence reads as follows: TGTGCTAGCAGCTTCGACCTACAGGGGGCTTTGGAGACCCAGTACTTC.